This TCR beta chain was identified during a study of early T cells in non-severe SARS-CoV-2 infection. This clonotype appeared many times. cDNA molecules, individually, were tagged with unique molecular identifiers. TCRdb reprocessed the 5' RACE reads via MiXCR and lists one record per CDR3 protein. Here the sample spans 55,000 to 65,000 distinct CDR3 sequences, over 9.5% being singletons. CDR3 length equals 15 residues. Germline V CDR1 and CDR2: SGHAT, FQNNGV. J lost 4 bases, V lost 5 bases, and 6 bases had no gene match. The sequence derives from an adult who was a healthcare worker with PCR-confirmed SARS-CoV-2 infection or an uninfected control (not recorded which). This chain links TRBV11-2 with TRBJ1-1, with TRBD1 identical over 11 bases. Sample: whole blood. Written as DNA, the CDR3 is TGTGCCAGCAGCCCGAGGACAGGGGGCTTCACTGAAGCTTTCTTT. It yields the protein CASSPRTGGFTEAFF. Full variable domain (missing parts from reference TRBV11-2 and TRBJ1-1): EAGVAQSPRYKIIEKRQSVAFWCNPISGHATLYWYQQILGQGPKLLIQFQNNGVVDDSQLPKDRFSAERLKGVDSTLKIQPAKLEDSAVYLCASSPRTGGFTEAFFGQGTRLTVV.